This T cell receptor beta chain comes out of a study of read filtering for tumor transcriptome and immune sequencing. Study-wide points: IR-seq and RNA-seq agreed better without single-read clonotypes.

This clonotype is labeled as medium-sized. Its cognate antigen is unknown. V dropped 6 bases and J dropped 4 bases, with 5 bases sitting between them. Looked up from germline, CDR1 is SQVTM and CDR2 is ANQGSEA. The CDR3 extends over 10 amino acids. Molecular barcoded adaptors covering alpha/delta and beta/gamma chains were used on approximately 400 ng RNA. Via MiXCR, TCRdb re-called the reads, giving one row per CDR3 protein. This sample has around 60,000 distinct CDR3 sequences, with roughly 18% found just once. The TCR comes from a donor over 35 with multiple myeloma. Sequencing was performed on a population of CD138-negative cells sorted from bone marrow. This rearrangement joins TRBV29-1 to TRBJ2-3, with a weak D call TRBD2 (5 bases). The CDR3 nucleotides read TGCAGCGTCGGGGCAGATACGCAGTATTTT. Translated, it gives CSVGADTQYF.